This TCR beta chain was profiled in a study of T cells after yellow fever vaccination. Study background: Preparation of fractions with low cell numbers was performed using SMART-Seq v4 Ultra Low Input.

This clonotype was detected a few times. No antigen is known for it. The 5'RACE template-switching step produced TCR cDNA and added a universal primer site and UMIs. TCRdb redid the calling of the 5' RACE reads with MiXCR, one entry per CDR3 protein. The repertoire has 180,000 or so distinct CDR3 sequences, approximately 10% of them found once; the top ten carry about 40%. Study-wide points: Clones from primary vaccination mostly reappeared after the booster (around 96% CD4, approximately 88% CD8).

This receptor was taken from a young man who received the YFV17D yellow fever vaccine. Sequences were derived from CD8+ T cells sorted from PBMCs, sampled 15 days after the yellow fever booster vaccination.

The CDR3: CASSSDLIPLSRIEKLFF. Here the CDR3 DNA reads TGTGCCAGCAGCTCCGACCTAATACCGCTATCAAGGATCGAAAAACTGTTTTTT. This chain joins TRBV7-9 and TRBJ1-4; D not certain. V was pared by 4 bases and J by 8 bases, with 26 bases between. CDR1 is SEHNR and CDR2 is FQNEAQ in the germline V gene (reference sequence). This CDR3 has 18 amino acids. Full variable domain (rest looked up from reference TRBV7-9 and TRBJ1-4): DTGVSQNPRHKITKRGQNVTFRCDPISEHNRLYWYRQTLGQGPEFLTYFQNEAQLEKSRLLSDRFSAERPKGSFSTLEIQRTEQGDSAMYLCASSSDLIPLSRIEKLFFGSGTQLSVL.